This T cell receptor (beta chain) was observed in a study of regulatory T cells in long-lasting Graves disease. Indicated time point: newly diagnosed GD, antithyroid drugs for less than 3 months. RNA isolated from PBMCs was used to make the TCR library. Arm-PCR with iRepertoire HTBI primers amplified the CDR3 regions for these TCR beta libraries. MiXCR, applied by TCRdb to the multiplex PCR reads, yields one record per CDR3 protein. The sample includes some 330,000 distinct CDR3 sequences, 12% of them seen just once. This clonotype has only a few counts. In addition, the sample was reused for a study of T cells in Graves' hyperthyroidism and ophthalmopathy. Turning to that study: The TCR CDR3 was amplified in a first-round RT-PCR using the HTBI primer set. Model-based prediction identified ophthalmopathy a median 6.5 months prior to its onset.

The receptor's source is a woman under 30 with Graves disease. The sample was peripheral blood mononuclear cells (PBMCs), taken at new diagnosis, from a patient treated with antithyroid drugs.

CDR3 in amino acids: CSARDGGNTEAFF. The DNA of the CDR3 is TGCAGTGCTAGAGATGGGGGGAATACTGAAGCTTTCTTT. The chain couples TRBV20-1 to TRBJ1-1, with D tentatively TRBD1 (5 bases). The germline CDR1 and CDR2 sequences are DFQATT and SNEGSKA (reference sequence). Trimming shortened V by 0 bases and J by 5 bases, and 10 bases separated the two germline ends. The CDR3 is 13 amino acids.